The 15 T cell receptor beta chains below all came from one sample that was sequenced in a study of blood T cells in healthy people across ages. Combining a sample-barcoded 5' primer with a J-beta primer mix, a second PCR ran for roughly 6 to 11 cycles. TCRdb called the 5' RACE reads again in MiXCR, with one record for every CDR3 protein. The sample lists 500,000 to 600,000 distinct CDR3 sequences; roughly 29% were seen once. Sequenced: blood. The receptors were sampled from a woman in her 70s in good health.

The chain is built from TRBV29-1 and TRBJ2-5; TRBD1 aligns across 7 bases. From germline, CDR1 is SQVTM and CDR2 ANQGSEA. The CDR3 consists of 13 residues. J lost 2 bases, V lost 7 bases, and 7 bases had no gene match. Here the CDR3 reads CSGGTVGQETQYF. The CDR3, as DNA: TGCAGCGGTGGGACAGTGGGACAAGAGACCCAGTACTTC.

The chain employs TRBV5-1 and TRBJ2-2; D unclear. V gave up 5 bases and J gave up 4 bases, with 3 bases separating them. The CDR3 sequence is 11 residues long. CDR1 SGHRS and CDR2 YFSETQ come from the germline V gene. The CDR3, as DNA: TGCGCCAGCAGAATCACCGGGGAGCTGTTTTTT. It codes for CASRITGELFF. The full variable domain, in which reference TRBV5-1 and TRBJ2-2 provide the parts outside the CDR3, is KAGVTQTPRYLIKTRGQQVTLSCSPISGHRSVSWYQQTPGQGLQFLFEYFSETQRNKGNFPGRFSGRQFSNSRSEMNVSTLELGDSALYLCASRITGELFFGEGSRLTVL.

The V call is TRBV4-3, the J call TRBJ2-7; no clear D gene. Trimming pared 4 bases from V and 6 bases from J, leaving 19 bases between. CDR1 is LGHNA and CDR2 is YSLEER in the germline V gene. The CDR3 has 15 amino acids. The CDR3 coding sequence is TGCGCCAGCAGCCTAACCAAGGCCCATCGGGCCGAGCAGTACTTC. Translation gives CASSLTKAHRAEQYF.

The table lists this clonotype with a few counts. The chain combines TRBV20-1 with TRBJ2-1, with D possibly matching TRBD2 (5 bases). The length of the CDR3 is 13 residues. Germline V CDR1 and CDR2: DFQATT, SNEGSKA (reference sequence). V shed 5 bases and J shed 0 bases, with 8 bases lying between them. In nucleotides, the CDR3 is TGCAGTGCTCGTACTAGCTCCTACAATGAGCAGTTCTTC. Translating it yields CSARTSSYNEQFF.

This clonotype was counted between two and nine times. Here the CDR3 reads CASSSTVGGAGNEQFF. CDR3 coding DNA: TGTGCCAGCAGCTCCACCGTGGGGGGGGCCGGGAATGAGCAGTTCTTC. This sequence joins TRBV11-2 and TRBJ2-1; possibly TRBD2 for D (7 bases). Trimming took off 4 bases at V and 7 bases at J, with 20 bases between the two ends. The CDR3 loop spans 16 amino acids. Germline V lookup: CDR1 SGHAT, CDR2 FQNNGV.

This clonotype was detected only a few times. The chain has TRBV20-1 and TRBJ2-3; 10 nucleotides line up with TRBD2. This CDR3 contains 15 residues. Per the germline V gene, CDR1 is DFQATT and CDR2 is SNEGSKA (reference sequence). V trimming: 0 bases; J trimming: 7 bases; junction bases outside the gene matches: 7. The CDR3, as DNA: TGCAGTGCTAGAGATCAAGCGGGGGGGCCAAATACGCAGTATTTT. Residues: CSARDQAGGPNTQYF.

CDR3 sequence reads: CASSQTQGNQPQHF. The CDR3 DNA reads as TGTGCCAGCAGCCAAACACAGGGGAATCAGCCCCAGCATTTT. The chain employs TRBV3-1 and TRBJ1-5; 7 nucleotides match TRBD1. V shed 2 bases and J 4 bases; nucleotides not matched to a gene: 2. Germline V gene data show CDR1 as LGHDT and CDR2 as YNNKEL (reference sequence). The CDR3 totals 14 residues.

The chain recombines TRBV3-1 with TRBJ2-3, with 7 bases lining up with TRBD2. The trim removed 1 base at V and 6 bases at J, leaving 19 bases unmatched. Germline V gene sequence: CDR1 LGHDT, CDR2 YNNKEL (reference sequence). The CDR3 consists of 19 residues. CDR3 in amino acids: CASSQGRRSPAGLGDTQYF. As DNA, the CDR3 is TGTGCCAGCAGCCAAGGTCGACGTTCGCCAGCGGGGTTGGGGGATACGCAGTATTTT.

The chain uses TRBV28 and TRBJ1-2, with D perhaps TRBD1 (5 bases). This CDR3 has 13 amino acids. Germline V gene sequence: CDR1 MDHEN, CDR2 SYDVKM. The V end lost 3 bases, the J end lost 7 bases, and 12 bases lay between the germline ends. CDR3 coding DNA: TGTGCCAGCAGTTTCTCCCAGGGAGGTGGCTACACCTTC. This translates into CASSFSQGGGYTF.

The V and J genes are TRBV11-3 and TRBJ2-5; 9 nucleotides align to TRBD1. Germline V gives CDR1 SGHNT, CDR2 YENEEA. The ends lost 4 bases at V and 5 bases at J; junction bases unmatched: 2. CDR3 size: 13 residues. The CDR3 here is CASSWDRVETQYF. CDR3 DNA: TGTGCCAGCAGCTGGGACAGGGTGGAGACCCAGTACTTC. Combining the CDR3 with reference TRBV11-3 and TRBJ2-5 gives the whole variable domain EAGVVQSPRYKIIEKKQPVAFWCNPISGHNTLYWYLQNLGQGPELLIRYENEEAVDDSQLPKDRFSAERLKGVDSTLKIQPAELGDSAVYLCASSWDRVETQYFGPGTRLLVL.

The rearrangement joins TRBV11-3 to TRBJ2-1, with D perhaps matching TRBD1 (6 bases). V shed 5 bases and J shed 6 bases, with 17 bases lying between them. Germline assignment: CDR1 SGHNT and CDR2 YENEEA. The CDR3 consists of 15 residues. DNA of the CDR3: TGTGCCAGCAGCACAGGGTTGTGGGTACCCAATGAGCAGTTCTTC. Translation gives CASSTGLWVPNEQFF.

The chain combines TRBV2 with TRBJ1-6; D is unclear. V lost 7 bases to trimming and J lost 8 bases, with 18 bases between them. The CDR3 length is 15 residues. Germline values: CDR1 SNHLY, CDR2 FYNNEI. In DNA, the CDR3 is TGTGCCAGCAACCAAAACGGCCCCGGGGATTCACCCCTCCACTTT. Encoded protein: CASNQNGPGDSPLHF.

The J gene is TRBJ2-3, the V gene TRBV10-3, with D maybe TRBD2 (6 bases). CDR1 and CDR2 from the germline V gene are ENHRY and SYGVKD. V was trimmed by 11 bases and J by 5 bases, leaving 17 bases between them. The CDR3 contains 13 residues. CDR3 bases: TGTGCCTCACACGGAGGGGCGGTAGATACGCAGTATTTT. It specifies CASHGGAVDTQYF.

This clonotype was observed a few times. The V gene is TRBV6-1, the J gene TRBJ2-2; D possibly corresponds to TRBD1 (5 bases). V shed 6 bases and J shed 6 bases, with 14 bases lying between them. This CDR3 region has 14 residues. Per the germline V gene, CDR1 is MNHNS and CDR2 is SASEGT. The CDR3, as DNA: TGTGCCAGCAGCTTATTGCAGGGCCCCGGGGAGCTGTTTTTT. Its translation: CASSLLQGPGELFF.

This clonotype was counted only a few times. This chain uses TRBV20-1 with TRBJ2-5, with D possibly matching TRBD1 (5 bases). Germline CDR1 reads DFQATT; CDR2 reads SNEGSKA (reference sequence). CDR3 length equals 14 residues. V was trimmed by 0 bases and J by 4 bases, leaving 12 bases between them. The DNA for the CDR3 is TGCAGTGCTAGAGACTTACTTAGGGGAGAGACCCAGTACTTC. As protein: CSARDLLRGETQYF.